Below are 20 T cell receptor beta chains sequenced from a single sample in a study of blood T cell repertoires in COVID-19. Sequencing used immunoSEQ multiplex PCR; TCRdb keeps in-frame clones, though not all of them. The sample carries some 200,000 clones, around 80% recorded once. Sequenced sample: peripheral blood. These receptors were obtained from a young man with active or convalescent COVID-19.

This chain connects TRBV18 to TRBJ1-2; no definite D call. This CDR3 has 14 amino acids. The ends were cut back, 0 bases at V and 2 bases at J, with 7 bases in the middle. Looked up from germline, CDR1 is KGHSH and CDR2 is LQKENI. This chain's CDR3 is CASSPPAGNYGYTF. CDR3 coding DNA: TGTGCCAGCTCACCACCGGCGGGAAACTATGGCTACACCTTC.

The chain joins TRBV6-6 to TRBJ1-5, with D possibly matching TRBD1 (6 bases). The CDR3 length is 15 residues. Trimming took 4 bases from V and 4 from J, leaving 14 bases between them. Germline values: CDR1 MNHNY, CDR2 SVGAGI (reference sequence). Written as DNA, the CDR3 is TGTGCCAGCAGTTCAAAGGACAGAGAAAATCAGCCCCAGCATTTT. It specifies CASSSKDRENQPQHF.

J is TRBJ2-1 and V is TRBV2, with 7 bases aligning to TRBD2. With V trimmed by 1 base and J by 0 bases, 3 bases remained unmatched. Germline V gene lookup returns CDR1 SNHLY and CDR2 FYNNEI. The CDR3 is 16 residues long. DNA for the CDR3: TGTGCCAGCAGTGAAGAGGGCGGGAGCTCCTACAATGAGCAGTTCTTC. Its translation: CASSEEGGSSYNEQFF.

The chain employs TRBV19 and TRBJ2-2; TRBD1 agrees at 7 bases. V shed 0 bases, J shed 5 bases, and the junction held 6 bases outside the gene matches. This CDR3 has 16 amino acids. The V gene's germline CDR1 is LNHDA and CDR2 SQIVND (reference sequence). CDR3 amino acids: CASSIDPTGRTGELFF. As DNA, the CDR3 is TGTGCCAGTAGTATAGACCCGACAGGGCGGACCGGGGAGCTGTTTTTT. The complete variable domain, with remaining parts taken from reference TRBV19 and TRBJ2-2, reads DGGITQSPKYLFRKEGQNVTLSCEQNLNHDAMYWYRQDPGQGLRLIYYSQIVNDFQKGDIAEGYSVSREKKESFPLTVTSAQKNPTAFYLCASSIDPTGRTGELFFGEGSRLTVL.

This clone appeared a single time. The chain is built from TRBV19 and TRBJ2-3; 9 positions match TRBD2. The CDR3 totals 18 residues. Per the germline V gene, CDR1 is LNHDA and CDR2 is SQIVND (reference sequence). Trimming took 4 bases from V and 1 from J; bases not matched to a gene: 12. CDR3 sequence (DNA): TGTGCCAGTAGTACCTCCTTTAGCGGGGGCCGCCGCACAGATACGCAGTATTTT. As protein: CASSTSFSGGRRTDTQYF.

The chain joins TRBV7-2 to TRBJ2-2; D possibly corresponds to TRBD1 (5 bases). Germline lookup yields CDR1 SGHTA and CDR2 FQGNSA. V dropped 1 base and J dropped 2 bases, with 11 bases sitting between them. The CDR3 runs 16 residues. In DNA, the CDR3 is TGTGCCAGCAGCTTAGGTGGACAAGCTAACACCGGGGAGCTGTTTTTT. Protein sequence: CASSLGGQANTGELFF.

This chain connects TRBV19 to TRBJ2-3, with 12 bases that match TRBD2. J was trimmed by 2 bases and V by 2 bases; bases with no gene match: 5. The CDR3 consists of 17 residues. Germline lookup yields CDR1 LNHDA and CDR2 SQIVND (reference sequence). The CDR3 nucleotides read TGTGCCAGTAGTATAAGACTAGCGGGGGAGAACACAGATACGCAGTATTTT. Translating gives CASSIRLAGENTDTQYF.

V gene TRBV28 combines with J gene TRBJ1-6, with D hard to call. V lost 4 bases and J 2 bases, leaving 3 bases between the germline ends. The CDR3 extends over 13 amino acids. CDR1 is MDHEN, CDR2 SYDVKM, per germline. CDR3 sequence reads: CASSSTYNSPLHF. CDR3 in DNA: TGTGCCAGCAGTTCTACCTATAATTCACCCCTCCACTTT.

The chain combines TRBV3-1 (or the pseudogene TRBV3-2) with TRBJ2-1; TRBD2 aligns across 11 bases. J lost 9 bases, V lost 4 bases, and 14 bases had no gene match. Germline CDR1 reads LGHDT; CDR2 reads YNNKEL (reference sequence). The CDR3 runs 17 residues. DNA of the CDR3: TGTGCCAGCAGCCCGAGCCCTGCTAGCGGGGGGAGGGGTGAGCAGTTCTTC. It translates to CASSPSPASGGRGEQFF.

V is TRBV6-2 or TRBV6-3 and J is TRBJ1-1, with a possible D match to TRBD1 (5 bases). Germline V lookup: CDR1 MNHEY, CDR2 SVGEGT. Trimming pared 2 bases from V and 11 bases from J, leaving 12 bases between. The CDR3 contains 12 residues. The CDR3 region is CASSYSPGAAFF. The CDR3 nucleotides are TGTGCCAGCAGTTACAGTCCTGGGGCCGCTTTCTTT.

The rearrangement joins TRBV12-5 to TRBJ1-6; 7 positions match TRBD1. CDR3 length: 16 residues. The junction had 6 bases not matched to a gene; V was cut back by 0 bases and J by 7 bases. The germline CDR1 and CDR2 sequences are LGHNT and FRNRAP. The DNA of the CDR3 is TGTGCTAGTGGTTTGGTCATCGGGACAGCAAATTCACCCCTCCACTTT. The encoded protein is CASGLVIGTANSPLHF.

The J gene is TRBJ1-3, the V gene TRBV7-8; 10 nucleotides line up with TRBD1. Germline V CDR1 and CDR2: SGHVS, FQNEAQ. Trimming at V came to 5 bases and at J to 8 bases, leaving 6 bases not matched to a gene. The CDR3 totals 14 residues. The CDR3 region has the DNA TGTGCCAGCAGCGCTGGGACAGGGGCATACACCATATATTTT. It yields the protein CASSAGTGAYTIYF. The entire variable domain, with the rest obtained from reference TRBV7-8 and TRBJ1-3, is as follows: GAGVSQSPRYKVAKRGQDVALRCDPISGHVSLFWYQQALGQGPEFLTYFQNEAQLDKSGLPSDRFFAERPEGSVSTLKIQRTQQEDSAVYLCASSAGTGAYTIYFGEGSWLTVV.

DNA for the CDR3: TGTGCCAGCAGCCTTGCGGGGGTCGACTACAATGAGCAGTTCTTC. This gives the protein CASSLAGVDYNEQFF. The chain joins TRBV7-3 to TRBJ2-1; 7 positions agree with TRBD2. CDR3 length: 15 residues. The J segment lost 3 bases and the V segment lost 5 bases, leaving 7 bases of the junction unmatched. CDR1 is SGHTA, CDR2 FQGTGA, per germline.

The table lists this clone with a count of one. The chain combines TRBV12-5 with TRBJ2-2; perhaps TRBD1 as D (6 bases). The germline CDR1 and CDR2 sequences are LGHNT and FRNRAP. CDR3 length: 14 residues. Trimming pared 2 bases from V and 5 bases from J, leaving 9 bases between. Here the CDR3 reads CASGLMGHTGELFF. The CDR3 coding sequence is TGTGCTAGTGGTTTGATGGGACATACCGGGGAGCTGTTTTTT.

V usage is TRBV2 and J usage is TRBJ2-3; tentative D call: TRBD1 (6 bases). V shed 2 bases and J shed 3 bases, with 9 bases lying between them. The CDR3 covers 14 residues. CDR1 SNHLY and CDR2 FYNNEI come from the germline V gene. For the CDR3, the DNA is TGTGCCAGCAGTGAAACCGGACAGACAGATACGCAGTATTTT. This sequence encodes CASSETGQTDTQYF.

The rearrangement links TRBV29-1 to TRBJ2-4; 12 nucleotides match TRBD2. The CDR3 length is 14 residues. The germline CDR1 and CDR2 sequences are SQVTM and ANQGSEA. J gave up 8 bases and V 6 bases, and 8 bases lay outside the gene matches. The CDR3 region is CSVIGLAGWDIQYF. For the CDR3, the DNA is TGCAGCGTGATAGGACTAGCGGGATGGGACATTCAGTACTTC.

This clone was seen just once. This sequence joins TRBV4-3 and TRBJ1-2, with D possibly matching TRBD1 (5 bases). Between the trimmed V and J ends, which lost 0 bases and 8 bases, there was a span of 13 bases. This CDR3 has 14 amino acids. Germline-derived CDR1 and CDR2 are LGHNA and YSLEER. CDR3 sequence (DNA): TGCGCCAGCAGCCAAGACCTCAGGGCAAAAGGCTACACCTTC. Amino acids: CASSQDLRAKGYTF.

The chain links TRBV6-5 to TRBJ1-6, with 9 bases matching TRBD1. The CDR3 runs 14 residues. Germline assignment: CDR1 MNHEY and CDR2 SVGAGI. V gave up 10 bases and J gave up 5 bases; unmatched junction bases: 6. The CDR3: CATADRGNNSPLHF. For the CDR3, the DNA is TGTGCCACCGCGGACAGGGGAAATAATTCACCCCTCCACTTT.

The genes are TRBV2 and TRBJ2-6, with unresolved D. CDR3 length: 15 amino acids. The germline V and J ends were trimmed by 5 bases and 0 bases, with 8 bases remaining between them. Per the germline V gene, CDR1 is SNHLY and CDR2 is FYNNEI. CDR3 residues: CASSIRSSGANVLTF. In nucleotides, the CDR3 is TGTGCCAGCAGTATAAGGAGCTCTGGGGCCAACGTCCTGACTTTC.

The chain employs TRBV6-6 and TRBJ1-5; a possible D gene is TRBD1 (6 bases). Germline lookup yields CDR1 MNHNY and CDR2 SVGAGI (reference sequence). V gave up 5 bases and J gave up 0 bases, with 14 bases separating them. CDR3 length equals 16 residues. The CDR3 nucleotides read TGTGCCAGCAGTCAAGGACAGCGACTTAGCAATCAGCCCCAGCATTTT. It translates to CASSQGQRLSNQPQHF.